A single sample gave rise to the 15 T cell receptor beta chains below, sequenced in a study of blood T cells in healthy people across ages. The second PCR ran roughly 7 to 12 cycles with a sample-barcoded 5' primer and J-beta primers. Each CDR3 protein is one row after TCRdb ran MiXCR on the 5' RACE reads. The repertoire consists of approximately 780,000 distinct CDR3 sequences, with about a quarter occurring once and the leading ten covering about 2.9%. This sample also belongs to another study, concerning T cells of mothers and their children.

Sequencing used blood. The receptors here all came from a boy younger than 18 in good health.

This clonotype has only a few counts. The CDR3: CASSETRRTGGYF. In nucleotides, the CDR3 is TGTGCCAGCAGTGAAACCCGCCGGACAGGGGGGTACTTC. The V and J genes are TRBV6-1 and TRBJ2-5; 10 bases map to TRBD1. Germline loops: CDR1 MNHNS, CDR2 SASEGT. The CDR3 consists of 13 residues. V was clipped by 2 bases and J by 13 bases; unmatched bases: 7.

This clonotype was detected a few times. The V and J genes are TRBV28 and TRBJ1-5; the D is unclear. V lost 4 bases and J 0 bases, leaving 10 bases between the germline ends. The CDR3 sequence is 15 residues long. CDR1 and CDR2 from the germline V gene are MDHEN and SYDVKM. In nucleotides, the CDR3 is TGTGCCAGCAGTTCCACAGAGAATAGCAATCAGCCCCAGCATTTT. Translating it yields CASSSTENSNQPQHF.

This clonotype was counted a few times. V and J are TRBV18 and TRBJ1-2; 7 positions agree with TRBD1. J was trimmed by 5 bases and V by 9 bases; bases with no gene match: 12. The germline V gene has CDR1 KGHSH and CDR2 LQKENI. The CDR3 spans 14 residues. DNA of the CDR3: TGTGCCAGTTCCTCCGGGACAGCTGCATATGGCTACACCTTC. This encodes CASSSGTAAYGYTF.

There are a few counts of this clonotype. The chain has TRBV6-5 and TRBJ1-1; D is unclear. Germline loops: CDR1 MNHEY, CDR2 SVGAGI. V lost 4 bases and J lost 1, with 13 bases in between. The CDR3 has 15 residues. The DNA of the CDR3 is TGTGCCAGCAGTTTTAATTATGAGTGGAACACTGAAGCTTTCTTT. Translation gives CASSFNYEWNTEAFF.

This clonotype appeared a few times. V is TRBV6-1 and J is TRBJ1-4; 8 positions match TRBD1. Germline lookup yields CDR1 MNHNS and CDR2 SASEGT. The CDR3 contains 17 residues. DNA for the CDR3: TGTGTCATCCCGATCGGGACAGGCAACCGCATCGGGGAAAAACTGTTTTTT. Translating it yields CVIPIGTGNRIGEKLFF.

The sample holds a few counts of this clonotype. This chain's CDR3 is CASNSLGGEAFF. DNA of the CDR3: TGTGCCAGCAACTCCCTAGGAGGCGAAGCTTTCTTT. The chain uses TRBV14 and TRBJ1-1; no reliable D call. Per the germline V gene, CDR1 is SGHDN and CDR2 is FVKESK. The V gene lost 7 bases and the J gene lost 8 bases, with 14 bases spanning the gap. This CDR3 spans 12 amino acids.

V usage is TRBV10-2 and J usage is TRBJ2-5; 13 nucleotides match TRBD2. The CDR3 extends over 15 amino acids. The ends lost 2 bases at V and 6 bases at J; junction bases unmatched: 3. The germline V gene encodes CDR1 WSHSY and CDR2 SAAADI. Here the CDR3 DNA reads TGCGCCAGCAGTGAGACTAGCGGGGGGGCGCAGACCCAGTACTTC. Translating it yields CASSETSGGAQTQYF.

V and J are TRBV27 and TRBJ1-2; 7 nucleotides align to TRBD1. Germline assignment: CDR1 MNHEY and CDR2 SMNVEV (reference sequence). V was clipped by 8 bases and J by 4 bases; unmatched bases: 10. The CDR3 length is 14 residues. The CDR3 here is CASWQGVAPYGYTF. CDR3 in DNA: TGTGCCAGCTGGCAGGGGGTCGCCCCCTATGGCTACACCTTC.

This clonotype was counted a few times. The gene calls are TRBV5-1 and TRBJ2-1; D unclear. The CDR3 is 14 residues long. Trimming pared 4 bases from V and 6 bases from J, leaving 14 bases between. Germline V lookup: CDR1 SGHRS, CDR2 YFSETQ. In nucleotides, the CDR3 is TGCGCCAGCAGCCTCGTCTCCCTGGGCAATGAGCAGTTCTTC. Its protein is CASSLVSLGNEQFF. Supplemented by reference TRBV5-1 and TRBJ2-1, the full variable domain reads KAGVTQTPRYLIKTRGQQVTLSCSPISGHRSVSWYQQTPGQGLQFLFEYFSETQRNKGNFPGRFSGRQFSNSRSEMNVSTLELGDSALYLCASSLVSLGNEQFFGPGTRLTVL.

The gene calls are TRBV28 and TRBJ2-5; TRBD2 is a possible D gene (6 bases). The germline CDR1 and CDR2 sequences are MDHEN and SYDVKM. The CDR3 consists of 15 residues. V dropped 7 bases and J dropped 5 bases, with 20 bases sitting between them. This chain's CDR3 is CASTLSPGEWETQYF. The CDR3 DNA is TGTGCCAGCACCCTTTCCCCGGGGGAGTGGGAGACCCAGTACTTC.

This clonotype was counted only a few times. The V call is TRBV20-1, the J call TRBJ2-1, with no clear D. V lost 1 base to trimming and J lost 9 bases, with 13 bases between them. CDR3 length equals 13 residues. CDR1 and CDR2 from the germline V gene are DFQATT and SNEGSKA (reference sequence). DNA of the CDR3: TGCAGTGCTAGAGGGAAAAGGGTCGGTGAGCAGTTCTTC. It yields the protein CSARGKRVGEQFF.

This chain links TRBV9 with TRBJ1-2; 10 nucleotides match TRBD1. The junction had 11 bases not matched to a gene; V was cut back by 3 bases and J by 3 bases. The CDR3 sequence is 17 residues long. CDR1 SGDLS and CDR2 YYNGEE come from the germline V gene. CDR3 in DNA: TGTGCCAGCAGCGGAACACTGGGACAGGGGACCGACTATGGCTACACCTTC. Protein: CASSGTLGQGTDYGYTF.

This chain uses TRBV30 with TRBJ1-4; D unresolved. The CDR3 spans 13 residues. Trimming removed 3 bases at V and 6 bases at J, with 11 bases between. CDR1 is GTSNPN, CDR2 SVGIG, per germline (reference sequence). CDR3 protein: CAWRRKRDEKLFF. The CDR3 DNA follows: TGTGCCTGGAGAAGAAAGCGCGATGAAAAACTGTTTTTT.

The chain uses TRBV2 and TRBJ2-4; D uncertain. The CDR3 totals 12 residues. V gave up 5 bases and J gave up 8 bases, with 10 bases separating them. Germline lookup yields CDR1 SNHLY and CDR2 FYNNEI. As DNA, the CDR3 is TGTGCCAGCAGTCTCCACCGTGACATTCAGTACTTC. This codes for CASSLHRDIQYF.

This chain joins TRBV6-5 and TRBJ1-4; D is uncertain. In germline, CDR1 is MNHEY, CDR2 SVGAGI. V gave up 6 bases and J gave up 11 bases, with 19 bases separating them. The CDR3 sequence is 14 residues long. The CDR3 DNA reads as TGTGCCAGCAGCCACAGAAGGGCCAAAAATAAACTGTTTTTT. Translation gives CASSHRRAKNKLFF.